Listed below are T cell receptor beta chains from one sample, sequenced in a study of early T cells in non-severe SARS-CoV-2 infection. TCRdb used MiXCR to reprocess the 5' RACE reads, holding one entry per CDR3 protein. The table lists approximately 77,000 distinct CDR3 sequences, 15% to 18% of them singletons. The sample taken for sequencing was whole blood. These TCRs come from an adult who was a healthcare worker with PCR-confirmed SARS-CoV-2 infection or an uninfected control (not recorded which). Both conserved end residues are part of each CDR3. D genes are given only for firm matches. Where a row states a size, it is once, few, many or the class of an expanded clone; other rows omit it.

j_call | d_call | v_call | clone_size | cdr3_nt | cdr3_aa
TRBJ2-7 | - | TRBV7-2 | few | TGTGCCAGCAGCTTCTCGGATCCCTACGAGCAGTACTTC | CASSFSDPYEQYF
TRBJ1-1 | - | TRBV29-1 | - | TGCAGCGGTCTCCACACTGAAGCTTTCTTT | CSGLHTEAFF
TRBJ2-2 | TRBD1 | TRBV9 | few | TGTGCCAGCAGCGTAGGGGACAGGTTAACCGGGGAGCTGTTTTTT | CASSVGDRLTGELFF
TRBJ1-4 | - | TRBV14 | few | TGTGCCAGCAGAGGGGGAATCGGTGAAAAACTGTTTTTT | CASRGGIGEKLFF
TRBJ2-3 | - | TRBV29-1 | few | TGCAGCGTTGAAGGAACTTTGGGAGATACGCAGTATTTT | CSVEGTLGDTQYF
TRBJ2-3 | TRBD1 | TRBV7-2 | many | TGTGCCAGCAGGGCCAGACAGGGTAGCACAGATACGCAGTATTTT | CASRARQGSTDTQYF
TRBJ2-2 | - | TRBV6-1 | - | TGTGCCAGCAGGGGCCAGATGAACACCGGGGAGCTGTTTTTT | CASRGQMNTGELFF
TRBJ1-1 | - | TRBV29-1 | few | TGCAGCGTCGCCGACAGGAAAACTGAAGCTTTCTTT | CSVADRKTEAFF
TRBJ1-1 | TRBD1 | TRBV30 | - | TGTGCCTGGAGTCCCAGGGGGCGCGGCACTGAAGCTTTCTTT | CAWSPRGRGTEAFF
TRBJ2-1 | TRBD1 | TRBV24-1 | few | TGTGCCACCAGTGCCCAGGACAGGGGGATTCGGGACTTCTACAATGAGCAGTTCTTC | CATSAQDRGIRDFYNEQFF
TRBJ1-1 | - | TRBV2 | few | TGTGCCAGCACGTCCGGGACTGAAGCTTTCTTT | CASTSGTEAFF
TRBJ2-1 | - | TRBV28 | - | TGTGCCAGCAGCTTCTTCAATGAGCAGTTCTTC | CASSFFNEQFF
TRBJ1-2 | - | TRBV28 | - | TGTGCAACATTACGGCGCAGGGGAAGTTTCAACACCTTC | CATLRRRGSFNTF
TRBJ2-3 | TRBD2 | TRBV20-1 | few | TGCAGTGCTGGTACAGCGGGAGTTTCAGATACGCAGTATTTT | CSAGTAGVSDTQYF
TRBJ2-7 | TRBD1 | TRBV11-3 | - | TGTGCCAGCAGCCCACATGGGACAGGGGTCTCCTACGAGCAGTACTTC | CASSPHGTGVSYEQYF
TRBJ2-7 | - | TRBV20-1 | few | TGCAGTGCTAGAGATGGGGGCAGCTTCTCCTACGAGCAGTACTTC | CSARDGGSFSYEQYF
TRBJ2-5 | - | TRBV10-2 | few | TGCGCCAGCAGCACCCGCAGGGGCCAAGAGACCCAGTACTTC | CASSTRRGQETQYF
TRBJ1-3 | TRBD1 | TRBV9 | - | TGTGCCAGCAGCGTAGACGGGACAGTTAACTCTGGAAACACCATATATTTT | CASSVDGTVNSGNTIYF
TRBJ2-5 | - | TRBV21-1 | few | TGTGCCAGCAGCAAAGGATCGCTAGCGGGGGTGCTACGCCAAGAGACCCAGTACTTC | CASSKGSLAGVLRQETQYF
TRBJ1-1 | - | TRBV4-1 | few | TGCGCCAGCAGCCAAGATGGGGCTTTACCGAACACTGAAGCTTTCTTT | CASSQDGALPNTEAFF
TRBJ1-2 | - | TRBV6-5 | few | TGTGCCAGCAGTTACTCGCTGGGGATTGGCTACACCTTC | CASSYSLGIGYTF
TRBJ2-1 | TRBD2 | TRBV15 | few | TGTGCCACCAGCATCTGGACAGGGACTAGCGGGCTCTACAATGAGCAGTTCTTC | CATSIWTGTSGLYNEQFF
TRBJ2-7 | TRBD2 | TRBV24-1 | many | TGTGCCACCAGTCCGACTAGCGGGAGTTCCGAGCAGTACTTC | CATSPTSGSSEQYF
TRBJ2-7 | - | TRBV5-5 | few | TGTGCCAGCAGCTTGTATGGCGAGGGGTACGAGCAGTACTTC | CASSLYGEGYEQYF
TRBJ1-2 | - | TRBV28 | many | TGTGCCAGCAGTTTAGTTGACTCCGGGACTGGCTACACCTTC | CASSLVDSGTGYTF
TRBJ1-1 | - | TRBV29-1 | few | TGCAGCGTGGGGGGGACTGAAGCTTTCTTT | CSVGGTEAFF
TRBJ1-1 | - | TRBV5-1 | few | TGCGCCAGCAGCTTGGAGGCGGTGAACACTGAAGCTTTCTTT | CASSLEAVNTEAFF
TRBJ2-3 | TRBD2 | TRBV11-2 | many | TGTGCCAGCAGCGGGCTAGCGGAGGTCGGCACAGATACGCAGTATTTT | CASSGLAEVGTDTQYF
TRBJ2-5 | - | TRBV28 | few | TGTGCCAGCAGTTTGCCCGACGGACGGGAGACCCAGTACTTC | CASSLPDGRETQYF
TRBJ2-3 | - | TRBV21-1 | few | TGTGCCAGCAGCAAAGGACTAGGATCAGATACGCAGTATTTT | CASSKGLGSDTQYF
TRBJ2-7 | TRBD2 | TRBV10-3 | many | TGTGCCATCAGCTCAGACAGGCTCGGGAGGGCCTACGAGCAGTACTTC | CAISSDRLGRAYEQYF
TRBJ1-5 | - | TRBV5-1 | - | TGCGCCAGCAGCCCGGATGGCAATCAGCCCCAGCATTTT | CASSPDGNQPQHF
TRBJ2-7 | - | TRBV3-1 | - | TGTGCCAGCAGCCAGGCTCACGAGCAGTACTTC | CASSQAHEQYF
TRBJ2-7 | - | TRBV9 | - | TGTGCCAGCAGCGGGTTGACAGATAGCTACGAGCAGTACTTC | CASSGLTDSYEQYF
TRBJ2-1 | TRBD1 | TRBV29-1 | few | TGCAGCGTTCGACAGGGGGGGTCCTACAATGAGCAGTTCTTC | CSVRQGGSYNEQFF
TRBJ1-1 | TRBD1 | TRBV29-1 | few | TGCAGCGGAGAAGGGATCAGGGGGGACACTGAAGCTTTCTTT | CSGEGIRGDTEAFF
TRBJ2-7 | - | TRBV7-2 | few | TGTGCCAGCAGCTTAGTATATCACGAGCAGTACTTC | CASSLVYHEQYF
TRBJ2-1 | - | TRBV12-3/TRBV12-4 | few | TGTGCCAGCAGTCCCAATGAGCAGTTCTTC | CASSPNEQFF
TRBJ2-5 | - | TRBV29-1 | - | TGCAGCGCTGACACGGGGCTGGCACACCAAGAGACCCAGTACTTC | CSADTGLAHQETQYF
TRBJ2-1 | - | TRBV7-3 | few | TGTGCCAGCAGCTTAGTCGGTGATGAGCAGTTCTTC | CASSLVGDEQFF
TRBJ2-1 | - | TRBV29-1 | - | TGCAGCGTTGGAACGCGCGATGAGCAGTTCTTC | CSVGTRDEQFF
TRBJ2-7 | TRBD2 | TRBV4-2 | - | TGTGCCAGCAGCCAAGAACTAGCGGACTACGAGCAGTACTTC | CASSQELADYEQYF
TRBJ2-1 | - | TRBV7-6 | many | TGTGCCAGCAGCTTAACGGTGAGCTCCTACAATGAGCAGTTCTTC | CASSLTVSSYNEQFF
TRBJ2-7 | TRBD2 | TRBV28 | many | TGTGCCAGCAGTCTTAGCGGGGGCGGCTACGAGCAGTACTTC | CASSLSGGGYEQYF
TRBJ1-4 | TRBD1 | TRBV5-4 | many | TGTGCCAGCAGCTTGGAAAACAGGGGCAATGAAAAACTGTTTTTT | CASSLENRGNEKLFF
TRBJ2-7 | - | TRBV29-1 | few | TGCAGCGTTGCATCAGGGGTAGTAGCCTACGAGCAGTACTTC | CSVASGVVAYEQYF
TRBJ1-6 | - | TRBV9 | - | TGTGCCAGCAGCGTAGCAGGGAAGGGGTCACCCCTCCACTTT | CASSVAGKGSPLHF
TRBJ2-7 | TRBD2 | TRBV3-1 | - | TGTGCCAGCAGCCAAGGTAGCGGGCTTTACGAGCAGTACTTC | CASSQGSGLYEQYF
TRBJ1-2 | - | TRBV3-1 | - | TGTGCCAGCAGCCCCAATAGCGGAGGTTCCTATGGCTACACCTTC | CASSPNSGGSYGYTF
TRBJ2-5 | TRBD1 | TRBV24-1 | few | TGTGCCACCAGCGGCCCAGGGGGCGTCGGAGAGACCCAGTACTTC | CATSGPGGVGETQYF
TRBJ1-2 | TRBD1 | TRBV4-1 | - | TGCGCCAGCAGCCAGACAGGGTACGGCGGCTACACCTTC | CASSQTGYGGYTF
TRBJ1-2 | - | TRBV4-2 | few | TGTGCCAGCAGCCAAGAAACCAGTCTGTTGTTAGTCGGCTACACCTTC | CASSQETSLLLVGYTF
TRBJ2-5 | - | TRBV19 | few | TGTGCCAGTAGTATCTTACTCGACAGACCTTTGGGGGAGACCCAGTACTTC | CASSILLDRPLGETQYF
TRBJ2-1 | - | TRBV30 | many | TGTGCCATCACGGCGCCGGGCTACAATGAGCAGTTCTTC | CAITAPGYNEQFF
TRBJ1-4 | TRBD1 | TRBV7-2 | - | TGTGCCAGCAGCTTTACAGGGGGCGCACGGGAAAAACTGTTTTTT | CASSFTGGAREKLFF
TRBJ1-1 | - | TRBV28 | few | TGTGCCAGCAGTGCAATCATCGGTGAAGCTTTCTTT | CASSAIIGEAFF
TRBJ2-3 | - | TRBV27 | - | TGTGCCAGTCGGAGGCGGGAAACTAGCACAGATACGCAGTATTTT | CASRRRETSTDTQYF
TRBJ2-1 | - | TRBV7-6 | few | TGTGCCAGCAGCTTGGGGCGTCGGGGGAATGAGCAGTTCTTC | CASSLGRRGNEQFF
TRBJ2-7 | - | TRBV7-9 | - | TGTGCCAGCAGCTTAGCAGGACCCTACGAGCAGTACTTC | CASSLAGPYEQYF
TRBJ2-3 | - | TRBV5-6 | - | TGTGCCAGCAGCTCGCCGCGAGGGGGGCCCACAGATACGCAGTATTTT | CASSSPRGGPTDTQYF